This T cell receptor beta chain was profiled in a study of T cells after yellow fever vaccination. The study's findings and limits: Clones that expanded after primary vaccination mostly reappeared after the booster (96% CD4, about 91% CD8).

V trimming: 5 bases; J trimming: 2 bases; junction bases outside the gene matches: 5. The germline V gene encodes CDR1 SGHRS and CDR2 YFSETQ. The CDR3 contains 14 residues. Generation of TCR cDNA used 5'RACE template switching (which added a universal primer site and UMIs). TCRdb independently ran MiXCR on the 5' RACE reads; one entry per CDR3 protein. This table holds about 300,000 distinct CDR3 sequences, 7.5% to 9.5% found once. This clonotype was detected ten times or more. Its target is not known. The sequence came from a man aged 18 to 35 who received the YFV17D yellow fever vaccine. The sequenced sample was CD4+ T cells sorted from PBMCs, obtained 5 days after the yellow fever booster vaccination. This sequence joins TRBV5-1 and TRBJ2-7; 9 bases agree with TRBD2. The CDR3: CASRRVAGAYEQYF. In nucleotides, the CDR3 is TGCGCCAGCAGACGAGTAGCGGGAGCCTACGAGCAGTACTTC.